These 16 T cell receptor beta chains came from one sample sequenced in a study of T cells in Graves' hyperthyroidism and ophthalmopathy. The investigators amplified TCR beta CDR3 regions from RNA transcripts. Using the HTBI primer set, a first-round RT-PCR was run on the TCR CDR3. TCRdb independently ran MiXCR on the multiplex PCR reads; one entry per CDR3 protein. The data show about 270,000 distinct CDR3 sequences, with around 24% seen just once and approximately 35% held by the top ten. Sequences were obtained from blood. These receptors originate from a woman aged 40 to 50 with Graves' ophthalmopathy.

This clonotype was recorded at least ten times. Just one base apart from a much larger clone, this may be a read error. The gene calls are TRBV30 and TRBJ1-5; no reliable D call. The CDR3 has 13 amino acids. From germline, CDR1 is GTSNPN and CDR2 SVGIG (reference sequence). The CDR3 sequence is CARSVPWSQPQHF. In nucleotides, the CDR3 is TGTGCCCGGAGTGTACCATGGAGTCAGCCCCAGCATTTT.

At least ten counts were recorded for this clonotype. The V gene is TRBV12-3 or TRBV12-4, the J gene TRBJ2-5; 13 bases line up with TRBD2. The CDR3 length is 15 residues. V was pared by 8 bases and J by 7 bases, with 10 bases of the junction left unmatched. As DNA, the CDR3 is TGTGCCAGCGGAGGACTAGCGGGAGTTAGCGGGACCCAGTACTTC. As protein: CASGGLAGVSGTQYF.

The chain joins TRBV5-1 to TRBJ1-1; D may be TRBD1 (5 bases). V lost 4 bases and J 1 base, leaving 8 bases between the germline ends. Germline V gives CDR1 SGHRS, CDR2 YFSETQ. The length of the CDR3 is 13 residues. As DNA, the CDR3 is TGCGCCAGCAGCACGGACAAGAACACTGAAGCTTTCTTT. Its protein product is CASSTDKNTEAFF. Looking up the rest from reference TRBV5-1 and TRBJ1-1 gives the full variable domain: KAGVTQTPRYLIKTRGQQVTLSCSPISGHRSVSWYQQTPGQGLQFLFEYFSETQRNKGNFPGRFSGRQFSNSRSEMNVSTLELGDSALYLCASSTDKNTEAFFGQGTRLTVV.

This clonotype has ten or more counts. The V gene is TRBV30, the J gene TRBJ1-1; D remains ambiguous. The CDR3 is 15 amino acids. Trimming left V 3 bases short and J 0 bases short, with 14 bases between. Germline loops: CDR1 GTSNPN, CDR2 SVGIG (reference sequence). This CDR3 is CAWSKKLTVNTEAFF. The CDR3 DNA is TGTGCCTGGAGCAAAAAACTTACAGTGAACACTGAAGCTTTCTTT.

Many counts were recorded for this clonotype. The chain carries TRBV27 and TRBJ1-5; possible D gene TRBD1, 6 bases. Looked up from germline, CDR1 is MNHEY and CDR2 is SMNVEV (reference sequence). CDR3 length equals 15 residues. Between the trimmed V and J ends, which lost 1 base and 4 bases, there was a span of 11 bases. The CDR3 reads CASSLFAGTNQPQHF. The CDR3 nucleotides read TGTGCCAGCAGTTTATTTGCGGGGACAAATCAGCCCCAGCATTTT.

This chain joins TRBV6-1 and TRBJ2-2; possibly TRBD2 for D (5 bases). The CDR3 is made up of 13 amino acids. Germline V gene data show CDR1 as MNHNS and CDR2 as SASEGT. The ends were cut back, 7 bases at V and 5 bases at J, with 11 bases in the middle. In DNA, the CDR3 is TGTGCCAGCACCCCCCTAGCAACCGGGGAGCTGTTTTTT. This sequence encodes CASTPLATGELFF.

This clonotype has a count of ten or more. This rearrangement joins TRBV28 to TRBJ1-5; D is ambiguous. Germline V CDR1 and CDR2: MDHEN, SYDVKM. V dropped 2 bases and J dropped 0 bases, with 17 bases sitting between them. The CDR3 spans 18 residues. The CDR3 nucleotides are TGTGCCAGCAGTTTAGCCCGGGTAAGCCGTCATAGCAATCAGCCCCAGCATTTT. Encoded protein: CASSLARVSRHSNQPQHF.

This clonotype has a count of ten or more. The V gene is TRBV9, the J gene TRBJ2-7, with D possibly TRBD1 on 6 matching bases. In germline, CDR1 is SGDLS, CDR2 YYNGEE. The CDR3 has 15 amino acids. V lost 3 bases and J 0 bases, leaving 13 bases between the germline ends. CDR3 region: CASSAGGGFSYEQYF. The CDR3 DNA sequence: TGTGCCAGCAGCGCTGGGGGCGGGTTCTCCTACGAGCAGTACTTC.

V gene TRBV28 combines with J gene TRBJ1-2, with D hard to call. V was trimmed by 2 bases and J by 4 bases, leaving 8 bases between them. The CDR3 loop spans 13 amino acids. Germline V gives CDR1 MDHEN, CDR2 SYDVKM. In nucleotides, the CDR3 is TGTGCCAGCAGTTTACCAGAGGCCTATGGCTACACCTTC. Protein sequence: CASSLPEAYGYTF.

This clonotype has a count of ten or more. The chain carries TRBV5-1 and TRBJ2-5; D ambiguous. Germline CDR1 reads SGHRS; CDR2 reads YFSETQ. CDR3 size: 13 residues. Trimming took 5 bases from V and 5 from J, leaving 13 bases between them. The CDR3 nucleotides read TGCGCCAGCAGGACGGACCGGCGGGAGACCCAGTACTTC. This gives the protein CASRTDRRETQYF. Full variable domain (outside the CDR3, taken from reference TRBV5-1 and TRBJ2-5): KAGVTQTPRYLIKTRGQQVTLSCSPISGHRSVSWYQQTPGQGLQFLFEYFSETQRNKGNFPGRFSGRQFSNSRSEMNVSTLELGDSALYLCASRTDRRETQYFGPGTRLLVL.

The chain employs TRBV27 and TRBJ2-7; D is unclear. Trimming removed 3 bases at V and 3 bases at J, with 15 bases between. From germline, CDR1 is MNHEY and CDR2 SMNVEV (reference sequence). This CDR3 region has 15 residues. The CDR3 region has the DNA TGTGCCAGCAGTTTCGGCGACGGACCGAGCTACGAGCAGTACTTC. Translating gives CASSFGDGPSYEQYF.

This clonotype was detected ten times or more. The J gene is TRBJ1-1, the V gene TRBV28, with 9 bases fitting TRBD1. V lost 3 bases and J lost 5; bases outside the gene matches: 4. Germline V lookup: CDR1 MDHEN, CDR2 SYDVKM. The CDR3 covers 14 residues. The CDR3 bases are TGTGCCAGCAGTTTTTGGGGACAGGGAACTGAAGCTTTCTTT. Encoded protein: CASSFWGQGTEAFF.

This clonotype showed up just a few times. CDR3 DNA: TGTGCCAGCAGTCCCCAGGTGGGGGGATTGGAGGGCTACACCTTC. Translated, it gives CASSPQVGGLEGYTF. The V and J genes are TRBV12-3 or TRBV12-4 and TRBJ1-2; possible D gene TRBD1, 5 bases. The CDR3 covers 15 residues. V was trimmed by 5 bases and J by 8 bases, leaving 21 bases between them.

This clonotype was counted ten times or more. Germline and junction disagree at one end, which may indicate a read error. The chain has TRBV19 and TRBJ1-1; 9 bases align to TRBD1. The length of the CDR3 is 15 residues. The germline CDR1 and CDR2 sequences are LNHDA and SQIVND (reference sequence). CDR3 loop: CASSLSGTGNAEAFF. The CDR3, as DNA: TGTGCCAGTAGTCTTTCCGGGACAGGGAACGCTGAAGCTTTCTTT.

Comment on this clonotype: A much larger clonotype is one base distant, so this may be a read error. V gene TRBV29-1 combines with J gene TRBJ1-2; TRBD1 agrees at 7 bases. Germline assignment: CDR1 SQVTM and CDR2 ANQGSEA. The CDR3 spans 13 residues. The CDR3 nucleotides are TGCAGCGATGGGAGGACAGGCGACTATGGCTACAACTTC. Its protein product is CSDGRTGDYGYNF.

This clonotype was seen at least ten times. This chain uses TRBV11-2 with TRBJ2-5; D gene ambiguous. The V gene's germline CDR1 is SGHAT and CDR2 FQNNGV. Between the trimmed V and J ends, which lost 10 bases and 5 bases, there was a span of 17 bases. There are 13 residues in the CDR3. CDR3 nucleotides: TGTGCCACCTCGGGCCAAGTGGGGGAGACCCAGTACTTC. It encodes CATSGQVGETQYF. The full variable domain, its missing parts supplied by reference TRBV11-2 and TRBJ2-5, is EAGVAQSPRYKIIEKRQSVAFWCNPISGHATLYWYQQILGQGPKLLIQFQNNGVVDDSQLPKDRFSAERLKGVDSTLKIQPAKLEDSAVYLCATSGQVGETQYFGPGTRLLVL.